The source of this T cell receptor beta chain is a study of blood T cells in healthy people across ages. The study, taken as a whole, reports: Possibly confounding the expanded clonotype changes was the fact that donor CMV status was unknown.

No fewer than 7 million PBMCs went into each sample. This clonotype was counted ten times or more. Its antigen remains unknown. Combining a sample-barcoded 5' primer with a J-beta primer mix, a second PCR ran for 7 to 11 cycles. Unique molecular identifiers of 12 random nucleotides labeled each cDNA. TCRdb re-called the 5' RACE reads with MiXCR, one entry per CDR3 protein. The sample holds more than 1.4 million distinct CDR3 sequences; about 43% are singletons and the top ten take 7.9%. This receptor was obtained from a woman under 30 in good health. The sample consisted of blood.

The CDR3 DNA sequence: TGCGCCAGCAGCCAAGAACTCGCAGGGGGCGACGAGCAGTACTTC. Encoded protein: CASSQELAGGDEQYF. The V and J genes are TRBV4-1 and TRBJ2-7, with 8 bases aligning to TRBD1. With V trimmed by 0 bases and J by 5 bases, 6 bases remained unmatched. The length of the CDR3 is 15 residues. Germline CDR1 and CDR2: MGHRA and YSYEKL.